This record looks at one TCR beta chain sequence and its context. The CDR3 extends over 16 amino acids. Trimming removed 4 bases from V and 6 bases from J; junction bases left unmatched: 11. Germline V gene sequence: CDR1 SGHTA, CDR2 FQGTGA. This sample was included in a study of CD8+CD57+ T cells in acquired aplastic anemia. Profiling that covered TCR beta VDJ and CDR3 relied on genomic DNA as its template. TCRdb reanalysed the reads using MiXCR and keeps one entry per CDR3 protein. The sample lists some 290,000 distinct CDR3 sequences, roughly three fifths occurring once. Sequencing used sorted CD4+, CD8+, or CD8+CD57+ T cells (not recorded which) from PBMCs. The V call is TRBV7-3, the J call TRBJ2-1; TRBD2 agrees at 8 bases. This sequence originates from a human donor with severe aplastic anemia or a healthy control (not recorded which). CDR3: CASSSSAGVFFNEQFF. In DNA, the CDR3 is TGTGCCAGCAGCTCGTCAGCGGGAGTATTCTTCAATGAGCAGTTCTTC.